Given below is one TCR beta chain in context. Germline V gene lookup returns CDR1 LNHDA and CDR2 SQIVND (reference sequence). Trimming removed 7 bases from V and 4 bases from J, with 16 bases in between. The CDR3 has 14 residues. This record comes from a study of regulatory T cells in long-lasting Graves disease. Construction of TCR beta libraries relied on iRepertoire HTBI primers and on Arm-PCR targeting CDR3 regions. TCRdb itself ran the multiplex PCR reads through MiXCR, one entry per CDR3 protein. The sample lists 650,000 to 700,000 distinct CDR3 sequences; about 30% were seen once. Time point: persistent/refractory GD, antithyroid drugs over 5 years with positive TRAb. PBMC RNA served as the TCR library source.

The source is a female donor with Graves disease. The sample in question was peripheral blood mononuclear cells (PBMCs), obtained when the disease was refractory, from a patient treated with antithyroid drugs. The chain carries TRBV19 and TRBJ1-1; D may be TRBD1 (6 bases). The CDR3 is CASTIGGLGTEAFF. The CDR3 nucleotides are TGTGCCAGTACAATCGGGGGGCTGGGCACTGAAGCTTTCTTT.